This entry lists 27 T cell receptor beta chains sequenced from one sample in a study of blood T cell repertoires in COVID-19. TCRdb's copy holds only in-frame clones and misses some; the assay was immunoSEQ multiplex PCR. The profile shows about 100,000 clones, around 85% of them singletons. Sequenced sample: peripheral blood. Receptors originate from a woman aged 55-69 years with acute or convalescent COVID-19.

V and J are TRBV18 and TRBJ1-6; D perhaps matches TRBD1 (5 bases). V was cut by 9 bases and J by 5 bases, with 14 bases left in between. In germline, CDR1 is KGHSH, CDR2 LQKENI. The CDR3 contains 14 residues. The CDR3 DNA is TGTGCCAGTCGGAACGGGGGACATAATTCACCCCTCCACTTT. Protein: CASRNGGHNSPLHF.

The gene calls are TRBV2 and TRBJ1-4; 9 nucleotides line up with TRBD1. Germline assignment: CDR1 SNHLY and CDR2 FYNNEI. The V segment lost 6 bases and the J segment 4 bases; nucleotides outside the gene matches: 6. The CDR3 runs 15 residues. CDR3 DNA sequence: TGTGCCAGCAGAGGACAGGGGTTGAATAATGAAAAACTGTTTTTT. It is translated as CASRGQGLNNEKLFF.

This clone was detected a few times. The V call is TRBV9, the J call TRBJ1-5; D is uncertain. The V end was cut by 0 bases, the J end by 5 bases, with 12 bases between. Per germline, CDR1 SGDLS and CDR2 YYNGEE. The CDR3 runs to 15 residues. The CDR3: CASSVAPGKDQPQHF. CDR3 coding DNA: TGTGCCAGCAGCGTAGCTCCGGGGAAGGATCAGCCCCAGCATTTT.

V and J are TRBV3-1 (or the pseudogene TRBV3-2) and TRBJ2-1, with TRBD2 matching 8 bases. This CDR3 spans 13 amino acids. Germline V gene data show CDR1 as LGHDT and CDR2 as YNNKEL (reference sequence). V shed 1 base and J 10 bases; nucleotides not matched to a gene: 3. The CDR3 DNA reads TGTGCCAGCAGCCAAGTCCCTAGCGGGGAGCAGTTCTTC. This translates into CASSQVPSGEQFF.

The J gene is TRBJ1-1, the V gene TRBV5-1; D gene uncertain. V gave up 2 bases and J gave up 4 bases, with 12 bases separating them. Germline values: CDR1 SGHRS, CDR2 YFSETQ. The CDR3 is 14 amino acids. The CDR3 DNA reads TGCGCCAGCAGCTTCTCCGAGGGATTCACTGAAGCTTTCTTT. Amino acid sequence: CASSFSEGFTEAFF.

The chain uses TRBV5-1 and TRBJ1-6; no clear D gene. Germline V gene data show CDR1 as SGHRS and CDR2 as YFSETQ. V was pared by 5 bases and J by 7 bases, with 10 bases between. The CDR3 runs to 13 residues. DNA of the CDR3: TGCGCCAGCAGGACAACAATCAATTCACCCCTCCACTTT. Translated, it gives CASRTTINSPLHF.

The rearrangement links TRBV7-3 to TRBJ1-1; 8 nucleotides agree with TRBD1. The length of the CDR3 is 12 residues. Germline CDR1 reads SGHTA; CDR2 reads FQGTGA. V shed 5 bases and J 5 bases; nucleotides not matched to a gene: 1. The CDR3 DNA reads TGTGCCAGCAGCCGACAGGGGACTGAAGCTTTCTTT. Translated: CASSRQGTEAFF.

This clone has more than one count but fewer than ten. The CDR3 loop reads CASSHGGDNYGYTF. The CDR3 DNA is TGTGCCAGCAGCCATGGCGGTGATAACTATGGCTACACCTTC. The chain couples TRBV3-1 (or the pseudogene TRBV3-2) to TRBJ1-2, with D unresolved. The V end lost 3 bases, the J end lost 1 base, and 9 bases lay between the germline ends. In germline, CDR1 is LGHDT, CDR2 YNNKEL (reference sequence). The CDR3 has 14 amino acids.

The sample holds a few counts of this clone. This chain uses TRBV12-3 or TRBV12-4 with TRBJ1-6; weak D call: TRBD1 (5 bases). CDR3 length: 12 amino acids. V was clipped by 7 bases and J by 7 bases, with 8 bases between them. CDR3 region: CASMGQNSPLHF. CDR3 sequence (DNA): TGTGCCAGCATGGGGCAAAATTCACCCCTCCACTTT.

The chain joins TRBV11-2 to TRBJ2-1; the match to TRBD2 covers 11 bases. This CDR3 comprises 15 residues. V was pared by 2 bases and J by 8 bases, with 5 bases of the junction left unmatched. The germline gives CDR1 SGHAT, CDR2 FQNNGV. The CDR3 sequence is CASSLILAGADEQFF. CDR3 sequence (DNA): TGTGCCAGCAGCTTAATACTAGCGGGGGCCGATGAGCAGTTCTTC.

The V and J genes are TRBV2 and TRBJ2-7; D ambiguous. Germline V gene sequence: CDR1 SNHLY, CDR2 FYNNEI. V lost 3 bases, J lost 6 bases, and 12 bases lay in between. The CDR3 is made up of 13 amino acids. In DNA, the CDR3 is TGTGCCAGCAGTGAGCCATTTACAGTCGAGCAGTACTTC. Protein sequence: CASSEPFTVEQYF.

J is TRBJ2-7 and V is TRBV3-1 (or the pseudogene TRBV3-2); 7 nucleotides match TRBD1. V trimming: 6 bases; J trimming: 4 bases; junction bases outside the gene matches: 6. The length of the CDR3 is 13 residues. Per the germline V gene, CDR1 is LGHDT and CDR2 is YNNKEL (reference sequence). The CDR3 bases are TGTGCCAGCAGACGACAGGGCTTGTACGAGCAGTACTTC. Encoded protein: CASRRQGLYEQYF.

The chain recombines TRBV2 with TRBJ2-7, with 7 bases identical to TRBD1. CDR1 is SNHLY, CDR2 FYNNEI, per germline. Trimming cost V 5 bases and J 4 bases; bases outside gene matches: 11. The CDR3 loop spans 15 amino acids. The CDR3 here is CASSFDREYFYEQYF. Here the CDR3 DNA reads TGTGCCAGCAGTTTTGACAGGGAATATTTTTACGAGCAGTACTTC.

This chain connects TRBV6-1 to TRBJ2-7, with D perhaps matching TRBD2 (5 bases). Germline values: CDR1 MNHNS, CDR2 SASEGT. CDR3 length equals 18 residues. V was cut by 3 bases and J by 0 bases, with 21 bases left in between. CDR3 coding DNA: TGTGCCAGCAGTGATCTCGCACACCGAGGGATAAGCTCCTACGAGCAGTACTTC. This translates into CASSDLAHRGISSYEQYF.

The chain is built from TRBV9 and TRBJ1-2; 10 bases map to TRBD1. Trimming removed 0 bases from V and 7 bases from J; junction bases left unmatched: 6. Germline CDR1 reads SGDLS; CDR2 reads YYNGEE. This CDR3 is built from 15 residues. CDR3 amino acids: CASSVGAGQGSGYTF. The CDR3 DNA is TGTGCCAGCAGCGTAGGGGCGGGACAGGGGTCTGGCTACACCTTC.

J is TRBJ1-3 and V is TRBV9; maybe TRBD1 (6 bases). The CDR3 covers 15 residues. Germline-derived CDR1 and CDR2 are SGDLS and YYNGEE. Trimming shortened V by 0 bases and J by 2 bases, and 9 bases separated the two germline ends. As DNA, the CDR3 is TGTGCCAGCAGCGTAGCGGCAGGGGCTGGAAACACCATATATTTT. It translates to CASSVAAGAGNTIYF.

The genes are TRBV6-1 and TRBJ1-3, with D unclear. CDR1 is MNHNS, CDR2 SASEGT, per germline. CDR3 length equals 17 residues. The V end was cut by 2 bases, the J end by 0 bases, with 14 bases between. The CDR3 spells CASSESPNFFSGNTIYF. The CDR3 DNA sequence: TGTGCCAGCAGTGAATCCCCTAATTTTTTCTCTGGAAACACCATATATTTT.

The chain recombines TRBV30 with TRBJ1-1, with D tentatively TRBD1 (5 bases). The germline V gene has CDR1 GTSNPN and CDR2 SVGIG (reference sequence). This CDR3 has 12 amino acids. Between the trimmed V and J ends, which lost 5 bases and 0 bases, there was a span of 7 bases. CDR3 coding DNA: TGTGCCTGGGACAGATTGAACACTGAAGCTTTCTTT. Translating it yields CAWDRLNTEAFF. The full variable domain, with the rest looked up from reference TRBV30 and TRBJ1-1, is SQTIHQWPATLVQPVGSPLSLECTVEGTSNPNLYWYRQAAGRGLQLLFYSVGIGQISSEVPQNLSASRPQDRQFILSSKKLLLSDSGFYLCAWDRLNTEAFFGQGTRLTVV.

The chain recombines TRBV30 with TRBJ1-6; D gene uncertain. This CDR3 contains 14 residues. V was shortened by 3 bases and J by 9 bases, with 15 bases between the two germline ends. CDR1 and CDR2 (germline): GTSNPN, SVGIG (reference sequence). Written as DNA, the CDR3 is TGTGCCTGGAGAGCTATAGGGCGGGGTTCACCCCTCCACTTT. It encodes CAWRAIGRGSPLHF.

This clone was observed a handful of times. The gene calls are TRBV4-2 and TRBJ1-1; a possible D gene is TRBD1 (5 bases). The germline V and J ends were trimmed by 11 bases and 4 bases, with 14 bases remaining between them. The CDR3 is 12 residues long. The V gene's germline CDR1 is LGHNA and CDR2 YNFKEQ. This chain's CDR3 is CALRGATTEAFF. The CDR3 nucleotides are TGTGCCCTAAGGGGCGCGACCACTGAAGCTTTCTTT.

The chain employs TRBV6-5 and TRBJ2-3; TRBD1 matches at 7 bases. V gave up 6 bases and J gave up 5 bases; unmatched junction bases: 11. CDR3 size: 15 residues. Germline values: CDR1 MNHEY, CDR2 SVGAGI. The DNA for the CDR3 is TGTGCCAGCAGACAAGGACAGGTGATTAAAGATACGCAGTATTTT. Its translation is CASRQGQVIKDTQYF.

The CDR3 DNA reads as TGTGCCAGTAGTATGACCCGGGGAAGAGGAGAGACCCAGTACTTC. It encodes CASSMTRGRGETQYF. This rearrangement joins TRBV19 to TRBJ2-5, with a weak D call TRBD2 (5 bases). V was pared by 3 bases and J by 4 bases, with 15 bases between. The CDR3 consists of 15 residues. Per the germline V gene, CDR1 is LNHDA and CDR2 is SQIVND (reference sequence).

The CDR3 is CASSQDLGRDYGYTF. The CDR3 coding sequence is TGTGCCAGCAGCCAAGATCTCGGGCGGGACTATGGCTACACCTTC. V is TRBV4-2 and J is TRBJ1-2; D is uncertain. Trimming took 0 bases from V and 3 from J, leaving 11 bases between them. Germline CDR1 reads LGHNA; CDR2 reads YNFKEQ. CDR3 length: 15 residues.

The rearrangement joins TRBV30 to TRBJ1-5; D may be TRBD1 (6 bases). CDR3 size: 13 residues. Germline V gene lookup returns CDR1 GTSNPN and CDR2 SVGIG (reference sequence). The ends were cut back, 3 bases at V and 3 bases at J, with 9 bases in the middle. For the CDR3, the DNA is TGTGCCTGGAGGGACAGCCACAATCAGCCCCAGCATTTT. The encoded protein is CAWRDSHNQPQHF.

J is TRBJ2-5 and V is TRBV7-9; 11 nucleotides agree with TRBD2. Germline lookup yields CDR1 SEHNR and CDR2 FQNEAQ (reference sequence). Losses at the gene ends were 3 bases for V and 3 bases for J; bases not matched to a gene: 3. This CDR3 spans 15 amino acids. CDR3: CASSLGLAEKETQYF. The DNA for the CDR3 is TGTGCCAGCAGCTTGGGACTAGCGGAAAAAGAGACCCAGTACTTC.

The chain joins TRBV9 to TRBJ2-2, with 10 positions matching TRBD1. V gave up 3 bases and J gave up 5 bases; unmatched junction bases: 13. The CDR3 consists of 18 residues. Germline V CDR1 and CDR2: SGDLS, YYNGEE. The chain's CDR3 is CASSAVVSGTGVTGELFF. In nucleotides, the CDR3 is TGTGCCAGCAGCGCTGTAGTCTCCGGGACAGGGGTTACCGGGGAGCTGTTTTTT.

In this sample, this clone turned up a few times. The chain links TRBV19 to TRBJ2-1; 9 positions agree with TRBD2. The CDR3 runs 15 residues. The germline V gene encodes CDR1 LNHDA and CDR2 SQIVND (reference sequence). J was trimmed by 4 bases and V by 7 bases; bases with no gene match: 8. The CDR3 sequence: CASNLRLAGYNEQFF. CDR3 sequence (DNA): TGTGCCAGTAACCTCCGGCTAGCGGGGTACAATGAGCAGTTCTTC.